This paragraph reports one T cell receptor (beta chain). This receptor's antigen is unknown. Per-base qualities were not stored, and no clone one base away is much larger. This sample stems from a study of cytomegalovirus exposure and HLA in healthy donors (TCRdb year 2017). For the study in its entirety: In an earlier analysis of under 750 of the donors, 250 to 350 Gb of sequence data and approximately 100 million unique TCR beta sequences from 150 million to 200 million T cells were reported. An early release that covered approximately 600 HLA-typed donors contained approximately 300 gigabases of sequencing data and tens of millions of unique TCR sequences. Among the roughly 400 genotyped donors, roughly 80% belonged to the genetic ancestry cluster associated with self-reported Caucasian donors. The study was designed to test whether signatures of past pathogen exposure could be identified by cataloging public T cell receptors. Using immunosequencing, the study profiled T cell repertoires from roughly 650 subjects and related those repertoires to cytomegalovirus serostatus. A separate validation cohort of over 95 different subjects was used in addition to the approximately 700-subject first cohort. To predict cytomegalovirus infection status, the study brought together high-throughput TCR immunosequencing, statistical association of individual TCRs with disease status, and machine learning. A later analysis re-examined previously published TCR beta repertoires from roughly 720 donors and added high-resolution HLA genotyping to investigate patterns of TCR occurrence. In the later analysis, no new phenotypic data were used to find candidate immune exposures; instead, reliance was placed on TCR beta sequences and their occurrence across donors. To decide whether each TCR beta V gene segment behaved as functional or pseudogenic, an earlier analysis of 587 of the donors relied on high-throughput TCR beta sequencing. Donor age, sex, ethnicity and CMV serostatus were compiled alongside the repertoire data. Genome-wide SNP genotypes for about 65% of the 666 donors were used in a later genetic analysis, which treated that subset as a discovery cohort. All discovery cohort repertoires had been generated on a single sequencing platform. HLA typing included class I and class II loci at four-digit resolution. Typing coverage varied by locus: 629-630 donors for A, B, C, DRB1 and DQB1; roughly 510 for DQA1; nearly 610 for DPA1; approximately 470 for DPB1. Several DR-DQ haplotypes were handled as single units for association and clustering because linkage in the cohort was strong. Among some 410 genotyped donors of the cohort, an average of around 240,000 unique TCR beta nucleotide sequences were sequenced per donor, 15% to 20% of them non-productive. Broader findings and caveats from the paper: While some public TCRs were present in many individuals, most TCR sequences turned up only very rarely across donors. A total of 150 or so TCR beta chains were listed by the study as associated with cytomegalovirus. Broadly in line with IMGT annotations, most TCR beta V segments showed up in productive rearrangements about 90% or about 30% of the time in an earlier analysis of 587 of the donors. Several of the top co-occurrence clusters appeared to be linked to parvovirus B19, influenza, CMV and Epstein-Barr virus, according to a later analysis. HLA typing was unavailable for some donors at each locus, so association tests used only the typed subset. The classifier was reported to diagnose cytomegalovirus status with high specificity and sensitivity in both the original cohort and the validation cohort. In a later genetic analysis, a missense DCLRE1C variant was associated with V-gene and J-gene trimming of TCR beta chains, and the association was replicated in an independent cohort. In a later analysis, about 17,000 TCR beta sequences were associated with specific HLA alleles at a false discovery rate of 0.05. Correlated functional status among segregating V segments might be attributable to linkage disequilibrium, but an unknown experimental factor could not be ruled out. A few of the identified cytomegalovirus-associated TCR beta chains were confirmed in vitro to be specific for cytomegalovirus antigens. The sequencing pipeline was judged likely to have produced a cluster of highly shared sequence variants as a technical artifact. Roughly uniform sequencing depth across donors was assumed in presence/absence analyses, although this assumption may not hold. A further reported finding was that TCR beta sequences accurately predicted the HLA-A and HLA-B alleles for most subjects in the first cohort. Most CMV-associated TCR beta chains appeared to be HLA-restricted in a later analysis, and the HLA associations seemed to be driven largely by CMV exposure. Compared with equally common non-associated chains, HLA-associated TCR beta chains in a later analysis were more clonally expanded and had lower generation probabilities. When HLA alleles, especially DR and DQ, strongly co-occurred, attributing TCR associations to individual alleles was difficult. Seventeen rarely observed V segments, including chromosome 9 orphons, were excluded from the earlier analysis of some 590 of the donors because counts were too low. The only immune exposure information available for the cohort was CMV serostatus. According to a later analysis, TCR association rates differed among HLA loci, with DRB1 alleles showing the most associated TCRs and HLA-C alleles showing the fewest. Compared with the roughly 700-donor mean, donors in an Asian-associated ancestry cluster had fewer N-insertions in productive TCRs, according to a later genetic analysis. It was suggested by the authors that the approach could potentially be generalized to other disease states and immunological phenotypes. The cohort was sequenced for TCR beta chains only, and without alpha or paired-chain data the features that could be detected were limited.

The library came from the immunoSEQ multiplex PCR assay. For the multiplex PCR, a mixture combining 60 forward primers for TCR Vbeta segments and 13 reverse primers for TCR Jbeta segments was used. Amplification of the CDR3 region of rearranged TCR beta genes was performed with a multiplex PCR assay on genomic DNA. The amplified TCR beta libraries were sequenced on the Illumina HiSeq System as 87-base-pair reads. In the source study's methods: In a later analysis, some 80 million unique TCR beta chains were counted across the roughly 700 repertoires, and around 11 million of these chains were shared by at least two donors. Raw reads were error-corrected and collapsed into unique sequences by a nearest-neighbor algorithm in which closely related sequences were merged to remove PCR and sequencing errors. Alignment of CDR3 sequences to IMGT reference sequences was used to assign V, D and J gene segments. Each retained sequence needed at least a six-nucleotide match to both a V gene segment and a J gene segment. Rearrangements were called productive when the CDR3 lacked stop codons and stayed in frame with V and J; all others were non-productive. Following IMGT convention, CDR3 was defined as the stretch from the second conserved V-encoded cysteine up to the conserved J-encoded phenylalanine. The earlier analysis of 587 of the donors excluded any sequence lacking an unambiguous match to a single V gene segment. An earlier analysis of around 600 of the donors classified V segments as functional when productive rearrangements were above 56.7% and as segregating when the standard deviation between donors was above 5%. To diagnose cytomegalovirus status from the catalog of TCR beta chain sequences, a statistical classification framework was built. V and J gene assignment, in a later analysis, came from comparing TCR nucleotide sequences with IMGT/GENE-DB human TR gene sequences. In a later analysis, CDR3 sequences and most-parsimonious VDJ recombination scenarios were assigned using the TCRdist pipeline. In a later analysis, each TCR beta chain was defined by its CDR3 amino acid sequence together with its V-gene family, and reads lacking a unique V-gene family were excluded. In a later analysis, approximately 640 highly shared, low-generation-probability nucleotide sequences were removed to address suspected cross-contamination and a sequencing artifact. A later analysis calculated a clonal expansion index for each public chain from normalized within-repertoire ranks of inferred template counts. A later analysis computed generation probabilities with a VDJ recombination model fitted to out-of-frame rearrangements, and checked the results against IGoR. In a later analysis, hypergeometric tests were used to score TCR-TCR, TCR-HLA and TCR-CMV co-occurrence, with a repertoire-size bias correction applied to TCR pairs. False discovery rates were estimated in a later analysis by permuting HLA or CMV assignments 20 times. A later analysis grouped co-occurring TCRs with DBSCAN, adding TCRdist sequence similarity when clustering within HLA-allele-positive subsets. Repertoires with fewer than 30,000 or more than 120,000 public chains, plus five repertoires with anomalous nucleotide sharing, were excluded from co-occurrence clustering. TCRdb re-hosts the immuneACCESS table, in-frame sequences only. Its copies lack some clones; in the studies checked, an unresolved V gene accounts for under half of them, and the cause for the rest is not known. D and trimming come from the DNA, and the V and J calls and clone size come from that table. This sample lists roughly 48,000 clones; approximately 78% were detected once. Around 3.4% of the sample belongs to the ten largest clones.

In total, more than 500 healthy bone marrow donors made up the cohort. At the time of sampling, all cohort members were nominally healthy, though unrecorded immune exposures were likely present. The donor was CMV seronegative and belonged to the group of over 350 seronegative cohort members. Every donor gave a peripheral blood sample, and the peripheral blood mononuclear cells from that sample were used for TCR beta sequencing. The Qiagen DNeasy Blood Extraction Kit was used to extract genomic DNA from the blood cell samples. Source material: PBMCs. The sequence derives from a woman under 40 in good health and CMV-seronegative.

The DNA sequence reads TGTGCCAGCAGTGGCCGCCGGACCCAGTACTTC. Protein translation: CASSGRRTQYF. Recombination connected TRBV6-5 to TRBJ2-5, with the D gene not clear enough to name. From cysteine to phenylalanine, the CDR3 is 11 amino acids long. Here the CDR3 DNA is all that survives: 33 bases in frame from base 1. The germline ends are 8 bases apart after V is trimmed by 5 bases and J by 7 bases. Looking up the germline V gene yields CDR1 MNHEY and CDR2 SVGAGI.